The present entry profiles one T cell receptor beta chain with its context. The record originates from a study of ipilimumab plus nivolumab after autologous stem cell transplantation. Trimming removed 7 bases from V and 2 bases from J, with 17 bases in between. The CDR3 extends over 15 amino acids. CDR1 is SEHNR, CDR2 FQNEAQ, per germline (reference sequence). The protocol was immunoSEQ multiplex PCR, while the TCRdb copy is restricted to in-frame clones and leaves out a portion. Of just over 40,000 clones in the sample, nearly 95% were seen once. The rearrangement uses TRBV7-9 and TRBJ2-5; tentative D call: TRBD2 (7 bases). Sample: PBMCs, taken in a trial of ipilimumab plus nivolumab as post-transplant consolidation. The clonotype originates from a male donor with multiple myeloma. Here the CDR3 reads CASNGGRGRQETQYF. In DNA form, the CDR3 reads TGTGCCAGCAATGGGGGGCGGGGGCGGCAAGAGACCCAGTACTTC.